One TCR beta chain is described in this entry. Its antigen is unidentified. This entry is derived from a study of cytomegalovirus exposure and HLA in healthy donors. The study's findings and limits: Overall, approximately 150 TCR beta chains were annotated as cytomegalovirus-associated.

In the PCR, 60 Vbeta and 13 Jbeta primers were used. The table came from immunoSEQ multiplex PCR; TCRdb's copy has only in-frame clones and leaves some out. Of 80,000 to 100,000 clones in the sample, about four fifths were seen once. CDR1 SNHLY and CDR2 FYNNEI come from the germline V gene. V lost 7 bases to trimming and J lost 1 base, with 25 bases between them. This CDR3 has 18 residues. Specimen: PBMCs. This chain joins TRBV2 and TRBJ1-1; no definite D call. This TCR was sampled from a man aged 25-45 years in good health and CMV-seronegative. CDR3 residues: CASITRSRQRVSNTEAFF. The CDR3 DNA reads TGTGCCAGCATCACACGGTCCAGGCAGAGAGTGTCGAACACTGAAGCTTTCTTT. The full variable domain, with the rest looked up from reference TRBV2 and TRBJ1-1, is EPEVTQTPSHQVTQMGQEVILRCVPISNHLYFYWYRQILGQKVEFLVSFYNNEISEKSEIFDDQFSVERPDGSNFTLKIRSTKLEDSAMYFCASITRSRQRVSNTEAFFGQGTRLTVV.